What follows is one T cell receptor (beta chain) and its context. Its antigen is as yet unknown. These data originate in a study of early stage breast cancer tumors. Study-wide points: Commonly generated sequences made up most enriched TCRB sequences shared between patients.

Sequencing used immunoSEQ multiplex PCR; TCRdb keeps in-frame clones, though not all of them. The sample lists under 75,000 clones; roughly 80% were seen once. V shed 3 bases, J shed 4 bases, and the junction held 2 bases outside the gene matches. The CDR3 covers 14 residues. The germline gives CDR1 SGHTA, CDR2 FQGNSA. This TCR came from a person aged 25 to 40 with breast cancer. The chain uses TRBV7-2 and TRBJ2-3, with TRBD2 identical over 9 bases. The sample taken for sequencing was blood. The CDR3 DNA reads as TGTGCCAGCAGCTTGAGCGGGAGGTCAGATACGCAGTATTTT. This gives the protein CASSLSGRSDTQYF.